The sequence of this T cell receptor beta chain was determined in a study of cytomegalovirus exposure and HLA in healthy donors. Primers for the PCR totalled 60 Vbeta and 13 Jbeta. Sequencing was performed with immunoSEQ multiplex PCR; in TCRdb, only in-frame clones are kept and a portion is missing. The data contain 130,000 or so clones, roughly 74% of them singletons. For this clone: Its antigen is not identified.

V gave up 4 bases and J gave up 4 bases; unmatched junction bases: 5. Germline assignment: CDR1 SNHLY and CDR2 FYNNEI. This CDR3 spans 15 amino acids. Broader study findings: A later analysis showed HLA-associated TCR beta chains outstripping equally common others in clonal expansion. Associated with cytomegalovirus, according to the listing, were 170 or so TCR beta chains. Compared with the roughly 700-donor mean, an Asian-associated ancestry cluster reportedly had fewer N-insertions, according to a later analysis.

This chain links TRBV2 with TRBJ2-1; 9 nucleotides agree with TRBD2. This TCR was recovered from a man aged 35 to 55 in good health and CMV-seropositive. What was sequenced was PBMCs. CDR3 amino acids: CASSVRLAAYNEQFF. The CDR3 coding sequence is TGTGCCAGCAGTGTCAGACTAGCGGCTTACAATGAGCAGTTCTTC.